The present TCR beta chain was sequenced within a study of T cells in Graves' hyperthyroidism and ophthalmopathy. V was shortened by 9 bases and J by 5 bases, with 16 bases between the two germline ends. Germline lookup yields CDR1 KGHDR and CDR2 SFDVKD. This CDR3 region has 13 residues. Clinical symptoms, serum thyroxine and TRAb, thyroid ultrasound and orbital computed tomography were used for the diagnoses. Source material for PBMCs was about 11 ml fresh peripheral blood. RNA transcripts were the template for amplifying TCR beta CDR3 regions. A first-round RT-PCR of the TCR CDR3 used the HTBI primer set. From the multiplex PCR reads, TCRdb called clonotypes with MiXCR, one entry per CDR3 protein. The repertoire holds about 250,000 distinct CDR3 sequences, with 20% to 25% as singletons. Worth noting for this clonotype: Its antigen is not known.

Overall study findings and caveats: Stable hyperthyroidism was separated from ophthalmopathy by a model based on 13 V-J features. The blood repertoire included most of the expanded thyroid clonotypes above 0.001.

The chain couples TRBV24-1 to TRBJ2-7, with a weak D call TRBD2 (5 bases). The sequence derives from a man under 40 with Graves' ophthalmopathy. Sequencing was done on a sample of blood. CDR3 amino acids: CATPDGLHHEQYF. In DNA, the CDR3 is TGTGCCACCCCAGACGGACTCCACCACGAGCAGTACTTC.